This T cell receptor (beta chain) originates from a study of shared clonotypes between healthy human individuals. Trimming removed 2 bases from V and 1 base from J; junction bases left unmatched: 9. The CDR3 is 17 residues long. CDR1 MDHEN and CDR2 SYDVKM come from the germline V gene. The study drew its donors from healthy HIV-negative adults without recent acute infections or vaccinations. DNA input for the unsorted PBMC replicate PCRs was around 0.3 ug, 25,000 to 35,000 T cell genomes. Per the original data handling: Junction-only sequences produced by ImmunoSEQ had no quality scores, so filtering differed. Generated by immunoSEQ multiplex PCR, the TCRdb table keeps only in-frame clones and is missing some. The DNA was the basis for D and trimming; V, J and clone size are from that table. The data show some 470,000 clones, 60% to 85% seen once.

This rearrangement joins TRBV28 to TRBJ2-7; 9 bases agree with TRBD1. The receptor comes from a woman in her thirties or forties in good health. Some clones in this sample may be carry-over from other donors' samples. Material for sequencing was PBMCs. The CDR3 coding sequence is TGTGCCAGCAGTTTACGGGCCGGGACAGGGCCTTCCTACGAGCAGTACTTC. Translation: CASSLRAGTGPSYEQYF.